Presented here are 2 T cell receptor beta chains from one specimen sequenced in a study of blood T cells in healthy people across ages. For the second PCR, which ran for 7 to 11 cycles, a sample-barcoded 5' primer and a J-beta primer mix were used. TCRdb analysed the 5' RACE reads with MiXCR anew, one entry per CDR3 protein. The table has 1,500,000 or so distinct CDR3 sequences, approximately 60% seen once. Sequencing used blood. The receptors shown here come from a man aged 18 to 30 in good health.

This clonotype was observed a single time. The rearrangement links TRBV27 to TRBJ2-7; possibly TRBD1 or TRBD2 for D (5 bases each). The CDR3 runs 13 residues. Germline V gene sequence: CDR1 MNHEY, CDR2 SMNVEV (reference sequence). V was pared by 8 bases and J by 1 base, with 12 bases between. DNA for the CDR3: TGTGCCAGCGCATGGGACGCTTCCTACGAGCAGTACTTC. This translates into CASAWDASYEQYF.

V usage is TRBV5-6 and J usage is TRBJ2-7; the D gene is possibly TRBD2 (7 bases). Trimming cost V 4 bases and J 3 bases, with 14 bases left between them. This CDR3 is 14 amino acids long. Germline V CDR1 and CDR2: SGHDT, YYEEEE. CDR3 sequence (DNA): TGTGCCAGCAGCGGGGGGGCGGGATACTACGAGCAGTACTTC. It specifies CASSGGAGYYEQYF.